The text below deals with one T cell receptor beta chain. Assay used: immunoSEQ multiplex PCR; TCRdb lists only in-frame clones, some missing. The table records approximately 1,500,000 clones, about 98% of them present only once. With 3 bases removed from V and 6 bases from J, the gap between germline ends came to 14 bases. The length of the CDR3 is 14 residues. Germline-derived CDR1 and CDR2 are GTSNPN and SVGIG (reference sequence). This sample is part of a study of shared clonotypes between healthy human individuals. It was into CD45RA+ naive and CD45RA-negative memory subsets that the CD4+ cells were split.

This sequence originates from a man aged 30 to 45 in good health. The chain couples TRBV30 to TRBJ2-2; D is ambiguous. Sequenced sample: naive CD4+ T cells sorted from blood. Described subset: CD45RA+ positively selected. CDR3 in amino acids: CAWSPLYGAGELFF. CDR3 DNA sequence: TGTGCCTGGAGCCCCCTATATGGCGCCGGGGAGCTGTTTTTT.